This passage covers 32 T cell receptor beta chains from one sample sequenced in a study of blood T cells in healthy people across ages. The authors ran a second PCR of about 6 to 11 cycles using a sample-barcoded 5' primer and a J-beta primer mix. From the 5' RACE reads, TCRdb called clonotypes with MiXCR, one entry per CDR3 protein. The table lists roughly 560,000 distinct CDR3 sequences, approximately 25% of them singletons. These same data were also listed under a study on T cells of mothers and their children.

The sequenced material came from blood. These receptors all come from a boy aged 5-17 years in good health.

This clonotype was detected many times. V gene TRBV4-3 combines with J gene TRBJ2-1; D remains unclear. This CDR3 has 13 residues. The V end was cut by 3 bases, the J end by 2 bases, with 5 bases between. Germline assignment: CDR1 LGHNA and CDR2 YSLEER. This chain's CDR3 is CASSQETYNEQFF. The CDR3 DNA sequence: TGCGCCAGCAGCCAGGAGACCTACAATGAGCAGTTCTTC.

This clonotype was seen more than once but under ten times. The chain links TRBV27 to TRBJ1-5; weak D call: TRBD1 (6 bases). Trimming pared 10 bases from V and 7 bases from J, leaving 17 bases between. The CDR3 totals 13 residues. Germline values: CDR1 MNHEY, CDR2 SMNVEV (reference sequence). CDR3 bases: TGTGCCACCTCCGGGGGGGCAAGACAGCCCCAGCATTTT. Protein: CATSGGARQPQHF.

The chain uses TRBV4-3 and TRBJ1-1, with TRBD1 as a possible D gene (5 bases). This CDR3 contains 16 residues. Between the trimmed V and J ends, which lost 3 bases and 0 bases, there was a span of 14 bases. Germline V gene sequence: CDR1 LGHNA, CDR2 YSLEER. CDR3 coding DNA: TGCGCCAGCAGCCAGGTATCGGGACTCATGAACACTGAAGCTTTCTTT. This codes for CASSQVSGLMNTEAFF.

The chain carries TRBV6-2 or TRBV6-3 and TRBJ1-1, with 8 bases aligning to TRBD1. The J segment lost 7 bases and the V segment lost 6 bases, leaving 16 bases of the junction unmatched. The CDR3 covers 16 residues. Germline CDR1 reads MNHEY; CDR2 reads SVGEGT. The CDR3 DNA is TGTGCCAGCAGCAGAAATCCTTGGACAGGGAAAAATGAAGCTTTCTTT. Translating gives CASSRNPWTGKNEAFF.

Ten or more counts support this clonotype. V gene TRBV4-3 combines with J gene TRBJ2-6; D is uncertain. Germline V CDR1 and CDR2: LGHNA, YSLEER. The CDR3 length is 13 residues. The germline V and J ends were trimmed by 1 base and 4 bases, with 2 bases remaining between them. CDR3 sequence (DNA): TGCGCCAGCAGCCAAGCCGGGGCCAACGTCCTGACTTTC. Encoded protein: CASSQAGANVLTF.

The V and J genes are TRBV7-9 and TRBJ2-5; 8 positions match TRBD1. J lost 10 bases, V lost 8 bases, and 15 bases had no gene match. Germline V gene lookup returns CDR1 SEHNR and CDR2 FQNEAQ (reference sequence). CDR3 size: 14 residues. CDR3 sequence: CASSGDRGPRIQYF. CDR3 coding DNA: TGTGCCAGCTCCGGAGACAGGGGTCCCCGAATCCAGTACTTC.

The rearrangement joins TRBV5-5 to TRBJ1-1; no firm D call. The CDR3 has 16 residues. The V gene lost 4 bases and the J gene lost 0 bases, with 16 bases spanning the gap. The germline V gene has CDR1 SGHKS and CDR2 YYEKEE (reference sequence). The CDR3, as DNA: TGTGCCAGCAGCGGCGACACCTGGGCAATGAACACTGAAGCTTTCTTT. Its protein is CASSGDTWAMNTEAFF.

A few counts support this clonotype. This chain connects TRBV13 to TRBJ2-1; perhaps TRBD1 as D (5 bases). The last part of the DNA fits TRBJ2-5 better; the J call may be wrong. The CDR3 has 13 amino acids. Germline CDR1 reads PRHDT; CDR2 reads FYEKMQ (reference sequence). CDR3 residues: CASSFQGLETQYF. The CDR3 DNA reads TGTGCCAGCAGCTTTCAGGGCCTAGAGACCCAGTACTTC.

This clonotype has just one count. The rearrangement links TRBV5-6 to TRBJ2-3; D might be TRBD1 (5 bases). CDR3 size: 15 residues. V gave up 4 bases and J gave up 2 bases, with 14 bases separating them. Germline V CDR1 and CDR2: SGHDT, YYEEEE. The CDR3 reads CASSPDGASTDTQYF. CDR3 DNA: TGTGCCAGCAGCCCGGATGGGGCGTCCACAGATACGCAGTATTTT.

The V and J genes are TRBV7-2 and TRBJ2-2; D perhaps matches TRBD1 (6 bases). Germline assignment: CDR1 SGHTA and CDR2 FQGNSA. The V end lost 9 bases, the J end lost 1 base, and 9 bases lay between the germline ends. The CDR3 is 13 residues long. CDR3 loop: CARADRNTGELFF. The CDR3 DNA is TGTGCCAGGGCGGACAGGAACACCGGGGAGCTGTTTTTT.

There are a few counts of this clonotype. The chain employs TRBV5-1 and TRBJ1-3; D might be TRBD1 (5 bases). The CDR3 sequence is 16 residues long. Deletions cut 3 bases from V and 0 bases from J, with 13 bases between. Germline V lookup: CDR1 SGHRS, CDR2 YFSETQ. CDR3 protein: CASSSGAASSGNTIYF. DNA of the CDR3: TGCGCCAGCAGCTCCGGGGCCGCAAGCTCTGGAAACACCATATATTTT.

CDR3 in DNA: TGCAGTGCTAGAGATAAGGTCCGCCGCGGGAGGGACCTATACAATGAGCAGTTCTTC. Translated: CSARDKVRRGRDLYNEQFF. The chain carries TRBV20-1 and TRBJ2-1; 9 bases line up with TRBD2. From germline, CDR1 is DFQATT and CDR2 SNEGSKA (reference sequence). V gave up 0 bases and J gave up 4 bases; unmatched junction bases: 16. The CDR3 has 19 amino acids.

This clonotype was detected a few times. The V gene is TRBV6-5, the J gene TRBJ1-2; possible D gene TRBD1, 5 bases. The V gene's germline CDR1 is MNHEY and CDR2 SVGAGI. Trimming pared 6 bases from V and 5 bases from J, leaving 22 bases between. The CDR3 contains 16 residues. The CDR3 is CASSNPGLKEGYGYTF. The CDR3 DNA sequence: TGTGCCAGCAGCAATCCGGGGCTCAAAGAGGGTTATGGCTACACCTTC.

In this sample, this clonotype turned up a few times. The chain employs TRBV28 and TRBJ1-2; the match to TRBD1 covers 8 bases. The germline V gene has CDR1 MDHEN and CDR2 SYDVKM. This CDR3 is built from 13 residues. Unmatched junction bases numbered 5, after V lost 5 bases and J lost 6 bases. CDR3 DNA sequence: TGTGCCAGCAGTCTCTTGACAGGGGATGGCTACACCTTC. This sequence encodes CASSLLTGDGYTF.

This clonotype was seen a handful of times. This chain connects TRBV29-1 to TRBJ2-5, with D possibly TRBD2 on 6 matching bases. The J call is doubtful: the DNA matches TRBJ2-7 better. In germline, CDR1 is SQVTM, CDR2 ANQGSEA. This CDR3 spans 15 amino acids. CDR3 sequence (DNA): TGCAGCGTTGAAGATGAAGTGCCGGGGGCCTACGAGCAGTACTTC. Protein product: CSVEDEVPGAYEQYF.

This clonotype was found a few times. The rearrangement links TRBV5-6 to TRBJ2-5, with D perhaps TRBD2 (7 bases). Trimming shortened V by 1 base and J by 4 bases, and 11 bases separated the two germline ends. From germline, CDR1 is SGHDT and CDR2 YYEEEE. CDR3 length: 14 amino acids. CDR3 DNA: TGTGCCAGCAGCTTGAAGGGGGAGGGAGAGACCCAGTACTTC. The encoded protein is CASSLKGEGETQYF.

The chain recombines TRBV7-2 with TRBJ2-7; D not resolved. Germline V gene data show CDR1 as SGHTA and CDR2 as FQGNSA. The CDR3 is made up of 14 amino acids. V dropped 5 bases and J dropped 2 bases, with 13 bases sitting between them. The CDR3 DNA is TGTGCCAGCAGCCAAGGTGCCGGACCCTACGAGCAGTACTTC. This translates into CASSQGAGPYEQYF.

The chain employs TRBV15 and TRBJ1-4, with D possibly being TRBD1 (5 bases). Germline lookup yields CDR1 LNHNV and CDR2 YYDKDF (reference sequence). Between the trimmed V and J ends, which lost 5 bases and 5 bases, there was a span of 18 bases. CDR3 length: 16 amino acids. The CDR3 loop is CATSGFYGGDNEKLFF. The CDR3 DNA reads as TGTGCCACCAGCGGGTTTTACGGGGGGGACAATGAAAAACTGTTTTTT.

This clonotype has just a few counts. J is TRBJ2-7 and V is TRBV5-1, with D hard to call. V lost 4 bases and J lost 9, with 14 bases in between. This CDR3 has 12 amino acids. Germline V gene data show CDR1 as SGHRS and CDR2 as YFSETQ. The CDR3 spells CASSPAGFRQYF. The CDR3 DNA reads TGCGCCAGCAGCCCGGCAGGTTTTCGGCAGTACTTC. The full variable domain, completed using reference TRBV5-1 and TRBJ2-7, is KAGVTQTPRYLIKTRGQQVTLSCSPISGHRSVSWYQQTPGQGLQFLFEYFSETQRNKGNFPGRFSGRQFSNSRSEMNVSTLELGDSALYLCASSPAGFRQYFGPGTRLTVT.

The gene calls are TRBV7-2 and TRBJ1-6; TRBD1 is a possible D gene (5 bases). This CDR3 has 14 amino acids. In germline, CDR1 is SGHTA, CDR2 FQGNSA. Trimming removed 3 bases from V and 14 bases from J, with 17 bases in between. The CDR3 DNA reads TGTGCCAGCAGCTTTAAACCGGGGGATGGTGCCCTCCACTTT. Protein sequence: CASSFKPGDGALHF.

There are a few counts of this clonotype. The chain uses TRBV29-1 and TRBJ2-1, with D perhaps matching TRBD2 (6 bases). This CDR3 spans 14 amino acids. Trimming left V 4 bases short and J 2 bases short, with 12 bases between. Per germline, CDR1 SQVTM and CDR2 ANQGSEA. As DNA, the CDR3 is TGCAGCGTTGGGCGGGATACAACCTACAATGAGCAGTTCTTC. It encodes CSVGRDTTYNEQFF.

V gene TRBV27 combines with J gene TRBJ2-4; D is possibly TRBD2 (5 bases). The germline gives CDR1 MNHEY, CDR2 SMNVEV (reference sequence). V lost 2 bases and J 1 base, leaving 9 bases between the germline ends. The CDR3 covers 15 residues. CDR3 in DNA: TGTGCCAGCAGTTTAGATGGGAGCGCCAAAAACATTCAGTACTTC. Protein: CASSLDGSAKNIQYF.

The rearrangement links TRBV7-3 to TRBJ2-1, with 8 bases that match TRBD2. Looked up from germline, CDR1 is SGHTA and CDR2 is FQGTGA. CDR3 length equals 15 residues. V shed 4 bases, J shed 5 bases, and the junction held 7 bases outside the gene matches. CDR3 protein: CASSSGLARHNEQFF. The CDR3 DNA reads TGTGCCAGCAGCTCCGGACTAGCCCGGCACAATGAGCAGTTCTTC.

This chain links TRBV25-1 with TRBJ2-7, with 11 bases aligning to TRBD2. The junction had 6 bases not matched to a gene; V was cut back by 3 bases and J by 2 bases. CDR3 length equals 16 residues. Germline V gene lookup returns CDR1 MGHDK and CDR2 SYGVNS. The CDR3 is CASSDGLAGGTYEQYF. DNA of the CDR3: TGTGCCAGCAGTGATGGTCTAGCGGGAGGAACCTACGAGCAGTACTTC.

CDR3 protein: CASSYTRMEPLHF. As DNA, the CDR3 is TGTGCCAGCAGCTATACCCGGATGGAACCCCTCCACTTT. This rearrangement joins TRBV6-2 or TRBV6-3 to TRBJ1-6; unclear D gene. V shed 6 bases and J shed 12 bases, with 15 bases lying between them. This CDR3 has 13 amino acids. Germline V lookup: CDR1 MNHEY, CDR2 SVGEGT.

This clonotype has only one observation. The V call is TRBV10-3, the J call TRBJ2-6, with a possible D match to TRBD1 (6 bases). Trimming pared 6 bases from V and 0 bases from J, leaving 15 bases between. The germline V gene encodes CDR1 ENHRY and CDR2 SYGVKD. The CDR3 has 17 residues. The CDR3 spells CAISAGAGVSGANVLTF. CDR3 sequence (DNA): TGTGCCATCAGCGCCGGGGCAGGGGTCTCTGGGGCCAACGTCCTGACTTTC.

This clonotype was counted a few times. This rearrangement joins TRBV25-1 to TRBJ2-1; 10 bases are a match to TRBD2. The J call is doubtful: the DNA matches TRBJ2-7 better. CDR1 is MGHDK and CDR2 is SYGVNS in the germline V gene. CDR3 length: 16 amino acids. The CDR3 nucleotides read TGTGCCAGCAGTGAATCTACGACTAGCGGGCGGTCCGAGCAGTACTTC. This translates into CASSESTTSGRSEQYF.

In this sample, this clonotype turned up a few times. The CDR3 sequence: CASSLANRALQETQYF. The CDR3 nucleotides read TGTGCCAGCAGCTTAGCAAACCGGGCCCTCCAAGAGACCCAGTACTTC. The chain combines TRBV7-9 with TRBJ2-5; D gene ambiguous. Germline V CDR1 and CDR2: SEHNR, FQNEAQ (reference sequence). The CDR3 length is 16 residues. V gave up 0 bases and J gave up 1 base, with 12 bases separating them. The full variable domain, in which reference TRBV7-9 and TRBJ2-5 provide the parts outside the CDR3, is DTGVSQNPRHKITKRGQNVTFRCDPISEHNRLYWYRQTLGQGPEFLTYFQNEAQLEKSRLLSDRFSAERPKGSFSTLEIQRTEQGDSAMYLCASSLANRALQETQYFGPGTRLLVL.

The genes are TRBV10-3 and TRBJ2-5; D is perhaps TRBD1 or TRBD2 (6 bases each). The last part of the DNA fits TRBJ2-7 better; the J call may be wrong. The germline CDR1 and CDR2 sequences are ENHRY and SYGVKD. CDR3 length: 13 amino acids. The CDR3 reads CAILRGPPYEQYF. As DNA, the CDR3 is TGTGCCATTCTCCGGGGGCCACCCTACGAGCAGTACTTC.

The chain combines TRBV7-2 with TRBJ1-2; D uncertain. Germline V CDR1 and CDR2: SGHTA, FQGNSA. The germline V and J ends were trimmed by 1 base and 7 bases, with 10 bases remaining between them. The CDR3 length is 13 residues. CDR3 region: CASSLGAGGGYTF. Here the CDR3 DNA reads TGTGCCAGCAGCTTAGGAGCGGGTGGTGGCTACACCTTC.

This chain links TRBV9 with TRBJ2-1, with D uncertain. Germline CDR1 and CDR2: SGDLS and YYNGEE. This CDR3 has 13 residues. V was pared by 9 bases and J by 7 bases, with 17 bases between. The CDR3 nucleotides read TGTGCCAAACAGAGTTCCACCTTAAATGAGCAGTTCTTC. Amino acid sequence: CAKQSSTLNEQFF.

This clonotype was found a few times. The chain recombines TRBV6-2 or TRBV6-3 with TRBJ2-1, with D unclear. CDR1 is MNHEY and CDR2 is SVGEGT in the germline V gene. V was clipped by 6 bases and J by 3 bases, with 9 bases between them. The CDR3 totals 13 residues. The CDR3 sequence is CASRPLGYNEQFF. The CDR3 DNA sequence: TGTGCCAGCAGGCCGCTGGGCTACAATGAGCAGTTCTTC.